This T cell receptor beta chain is drawn from a study of cytomegalovirus exposure and HLA in healthy donors. This clone came up a few times. Use of 60 Vbeta and 13 Jbeta primers characterized the PCR. Sequencing was performed with immunoSEQ multiplex PCR; in TCRdb, only in-frame clones are kept and a portion is missing. Of 150,000 or so clones in the sample, 75% to 90% are singletons; the top ten hold 3.5% to 5%. Material: PBMCs. The TCR was taken from a man in his fifties in good health and CMV-seropositive.

For the CDR3, the DNA is TGTGCCAGCAGCTTATTCGGCAGGGGCACAGATACGCAGTATTTT. Residues: CASSLFGRGTDTQYF. The chain has TRBV7-2 and TRBJ2-3; D might be TRBD1 (5 bases). The V end lost 2 bases, the J end lost 1 base, and 10 bases lay between the germline ends. CDR1 and CDR2 from the germline V gene are SGHTA and FQGNSA. The CDR3 contains 15 residues.